Reported below is one T cell receptor (beta chain). This sample stems from a study of T cells in tuberculosis. Data came from immunoSEQ multiplex PCR; TCRdb stores just in-frame clones and leaves some out. There are around 32,000 clones in the sample; approximately 94% occur only once, and about 8% lies in the top ten. Trimming took off 0 bases at V and 0 bases at J, with 10 bases between the two ends. CDR3 length: 16 residues. Germline V gene lookup returns CDR1 SGDLS and CDR2 YYNGEE. The rearrangement links TRBV9 to TRBJ2-1; D remains ambiguous. What was sequenced was PBMCs. This receptor was identified in a donor aged 10-29 years with latent tuberculosis or without tuberculosis infection. In DNA form, the CDR3 reads TGTGCCAGCAGCGTAGCTGGGCCGAGCTCCTACAATGAGCAGTTCTTC. Translating gives CASSVAGPSSYNEQFF.